This entry lists 23 T cell receptor beta chains sequenced from one sample in a study of memory CD4+ T cells and cytomegalovirus serostatus. Method: immunoSEQ multiplex PCR; TCRdb's copy keeps in-frame clones and lacks some. Of approximately 46,000 clones in the sample, under 85% are singletons; the top ten hold just over 0.6%. Single viable CD3+CD4+CD8-CD45RO+ cells were sorted as the memory CD4+ T cells. Sample: memory CD4+ T cells from blood. The receptor source for this set is an adult in good health and CMV-seronegative.

CDR3 residues: CASSQAKGQGTEAFF. CDR3 nucleotide sequence: TGTGCCAGCAGCCAAGCTAAGGGGCAGGGTACTGAAGCTTTCTTT. The chain links TRBV4-2 to TRBJ1-1, with D perhaps matching TRBD1 (5 bases). CDR1 and CDR2 (germline): LGHNA, YNFKEQ. The V end lost 1 base, the J end lost 5 bases, and 14 bases lay between the germline ends. The CDR3 runs 15 residues.

This clone was seen more than once but under ten times. The chain employs TRBV5-1 and TRBJ1-2; 7 nucleotides match TRBD1. CDR3 size: 15 residues. After removal of 0 bases from V and 4 bases from J, the junction contained 6 bases not matched to a gene. From germline, CDR1 is SGHRS and CDR2 YFSETQ. CDR3 in DNA: TGCGCCAGCAGCTTGGAATCAGACAGGGCCTATGGCTACACCTTC. Translated: CASSLESDRAYGYTF. Full variable domain (outside the CDR3, taken from reference TRBV5-1 and TRBJ1-2): KAGVTQTPRYLIKTRGQQVTLSCSPISGHRSVSWYQQTPGQGLQFLFEYFSETQRNKGNFPGRFSGRQFSNSRSEMNVSTLELGDSALYLCASSLESDRAYGYTFGSGTRLTVV.

In its sample, this clone was seen once. V is TRBV14 and J is TRBJ2-1, with a possible D match to TRBD1 (5 bases). Germline CDR1 reads SGHDN; CDR2 reads FVKESK. V dropped 0 bases and J dropped 5 bases, with 17 bases sitting between them. This CDR3 comprises 17 residues. CDR3 loop: CASSQESRTWGNNEQFF. The CDR3 nucleotides read TGTGCCAGCAGCCAAGAATCCCGGACATGGGGTAACAATGAGCAGTTCTTC.

This chain joins TRBV5-6 and TRBJ2-6; possibly TRBD2 for D (5 bases). Germline V gene sequence: CDR1 SGHDT, CDR2 YYEEEE. CDR3 length: 15 amino acids. The V end lost 2 bases, the J end lost 0 bases, and 6 bases lay between the germline ends. DNA for the CDR3: TGTGCCAGCAGCTTAGAGGGCTCTGGGGCCAACGTCCTGACTTTC. Protein sequence: CASSLEGSGANVLTF.

This chain joins TRBV10-3 and TRBJ1-4; D is perhaps TRBD1 (6 bases). Between the trimmed V and J ends, which lost 7 bases and 8 bases, there was a span of 17 bases. The CDR3 totals 14 residues. From germline, CDR1 is ENHRY and CDR2 SYGVKD. In DNA, the CDR3 is TGTGCCATCAAGGCCTCCCAGGGGCCAGAAAAACTGTTTTTT. Translating gives CAIKASQGPEKLFF.

This clone was detected once. This chain links TRBV6-1 with TRBJ1-5; TRBD1 matches at 9 bases. The germline CDR1 and CDR2 sequences are MNHNS and SASEGT. J gave up 0 bases and V 4 bases, and 7 bases lay outside the gene matches. This CDR3 has 17 amino acids. CDR3 DNA sequence: TGTGCCAGCAGTGGAGGACAGGGGCGGAATAGCAATCAGCCCCAGCATTTT. Amino acids: CASSGGQGRNSNQPQHF.

The chain combines TRBV5-1 with TRBJ1-2; D may be TRBD1 (6 bases). The CDR3 is made up of 14 amino acids. Germline V CDR1 and CDR2: SGHRS, YFSETQ. V lost 4 bases and J lost 6, with 16 bases in between. CDR3 coding DNA: TGCGCCAGCAGCGCCCGGGACAATAGGCATGGCTACACCTTC. Residues: CASSARDNRHGYTF.

The sample holds a few counts of this clone. Other DNA sequences from this sample encode an identical CDR3 as well. The DNA for the CDR3 is TGTGCCAGCAGTGCTTCCGACCTCTCCTACGAGCAGTACTTC. This translates into CASSASDLSYEQYF. The chain combines TRBV6-1 with TRBJ2-7; D is unresolved. Germline V gene sequence: CDR1 MNHNS, CDR2 SASEGT. V lost 4 bases and J 0 bases, leaving 10 bases between the germline ends. The CDR3 consists of 14 residues.

This chain uses TRBV4-2 with TRBJ2-7; D not resolved. The CDR3 is 12 amino acids. Trimming removed 5 bases from V and 1 base from J, with 6 bases in between. Germline lookup yields CDR1 LGHNA and CDR2 YNFKEQ. CDR3 nucleotide sequence: TGTGCCAGCAGCGATTGGTCCTACGAGCAGTACTTC. Protein product: CASSDWSYEQYF.

This chain uses TRBV2 with TRBJ2-3; D not resolved. There are 14 residues in the CDR3. The V end was cut by 6 bases, the J end by 2 bases, with 12 bases between. Germline assignment: CDR1 SNHLY and CDR2 FYNNEI. As DNA, the CDR3 is TGTGCCAGCAGGACGACACTGTTCACAGATACGCAGTATTTT. Protein: CASRTTLFTDTQYF.

This clone was detected only a few times. This chain joins TRBV19 and TRBJ1-5, with 7 positions matching TRBD1. V trimming: 5 bases; J trimming: 4 bases; junction bases outside the gene matches: 8. CDR1 LNHDA and CDR2 SQIVND come from the germline V gene (reference sequence). The CDR3 runs to 15 residues. The CDR3 loop reads CASSHAGGRNQPQHF. The CDR3 DNA is TGTGCCAGTAGTCACGCAGGGGGTCGGAATCAGCCCCAGCATTTT.

Regarding this clone: One end of the junction is discordant with germline, which a read error may explain. The J gene is TRBJ2-1, the V gene TRBV5-4; D is uncertain. Germline V CDR1 and CDR2: SGHNT, YYREEE (reference sequence). CDR3 size: 15 residues. The CDR3 loop is CTSSLVQRSYNEQFF. The CDR3 DNA reads as TGTACCAGCAGCTTGGTTCAGCGCTCCTACAATGAGCAGTTCTTC.

The chain couples TRBV11-3 to TRBJ2-3; 9 bases match TRBD2. The CDR3 totals 14 residues. V trimming: 5 bases; J trimming: 2 bases; junction bases outside the gene matches: 2. Germline V gene sequence: CDR1 SGHNT, CDR2 YENEEA. CDR3 region: CASSAGGATDTQYF. The CDR3 coding sequence is TGTGCCAGCAGCGCGGGGGGGGCCACAGATACGCAGTATTTT.

The J gene is TRBJ2-7, the V gene TRBV7-9; 9 bases align to TRBD2. Per the germline V gene, CDR1 is SEHNR and CDR2 is FQNEAQ (reference sequence). The CDR3 contains 15 residues. V trimming: 0 bases; J trimming: 1 base; junction bases outside the gene matches: 1. This CDR3 reads CASSLAGLASYEQYF. The CDR3 coding sequence is TGTGCCAGCAGCTTAGCGGGACTAGCTTCCTACGAGCAGTACTTC.

This sequence joins TRBV11-2 and TRBJ1-2, with 8 bases aligning to TRBD1. Trimming removed 1 base from V and 0 bases from J; junction bases left unmatched: 7. CDR3 length: 17 residues. CDR1 is SGHAT, CDR2 FQNNGV, per germline. This CDR3 reads CASSLGGRGPSNYGYTF. The CDR3 DNA sequence: TGTGCCAGCAGCTTAGGAGGCAGGGGGCCTTCTAACTATGGCTACACCTTC.

The chain recombines TRBV7-2 with TRBJ2-5; D possibly corresponds to TRBD2 (8 bases). Germline-derived CDR1 and CDR2 are SGHTA and FQGNSA. CDR3 length: 14 residues. Trimming stripped 5 bases from V and 5 bases from J, with 15 bases between. CDR3 region: CASSVGGGQETQYF. CDR3 DNA sequence: TGTGCCAGCAGCGTCGGGGGGGGACAGGAGACCCAGTACTTC.

The chain carries TRBV15 and TRBJ1-2; 7 nucleotides agree with TRBD1. The CDR3 totals 16 residues. Germline lookup yields CDR1 LNHNV and CDR2 YYDKDF (reference sequence). V shed 1 base, J shed 4 bases, and the junction held 9 bases outside the gene matches. The CDR3 spells CATSRASSRDSYGYTF. The CDR3, as DNA: TGTGCCACCAGCAGAGCCTCCAGTCGGGACAGCTATGGCTACACCTTC.

The chain is built from TRBV4-2 and TRBJ2-5; D call uncertain. The CDR3 runs to 14 residues. Germline assignment: CDR1 LGHNA and CDR2 YNFKEQ. With 3 bases removed from V and 1 base from J, the gap between germline ends came to 9 bases. The CDR3 sequence is CASSHSQTQETQYF. Here the CDR3 DNA reads TGTGCCAGCAGCCATTCCCAGACCCAAGAGACCCAGTACTTC.

This chain uses TRBV6-5 with TRBJ2-7; 8 bases match TRBD2. The CDR3 is 13 amino acids. Trimming removed 7 bases from V and 2 bases from J; junction bases left unmatched: 4. Germline V gives CDR1 MNHEY, CDR2 SVGAGI. Here the CDR3 DNA reads TGTGCCAGCACGGGGGGGAATCCCTACGAGCAGTACTTC. This codes for CASTGGNPYEQYF.

The chain is built from TRBV14 and TRBJ1-1; no firm D call. This CDR3 spans 15 amino acids. Germline values: CDR1 SGHDN, CDR2 FVKESK. The V gene lost 0 bases and the J gene lost 1 base, with 9 bases spanning the gap. CDR3 nucleotides: TGTGCCAGCAGCCAAGATATGGCAGCGAACACTGAAGCTTTCTTT. Amino acids: CASSQDMAANTEAFF.

The V and J genes are TRBV5-1 and TRBJ1-2; no reliable D call. V shed 2 bases and J shed 7 bases, with 12 bases lying between them. Germline V CDR1 and CDR2: SGHRS, YFSETQ. The CDR3 extends over 13 amino acids. CDR3 sequence (DNA): TGCGCCAGCAGCTTAGGACTGGTTTTTGGCTACACCTTC. Translating it yields CASSLGLVFGYTF. The full variable domain, rest sourced from reference TRBV5-1 and TRBJ1-2, is KAGVTQTPRYLIKTRGQQVTLSCSPISGHRSVSWYQQTPGQGLQFLFEYFSETQRNKGNFPGRFSGRQFSNSRSEMNVSTLELGDSALYLCASSLGLVFGYTFGSGTRLTVV.

This chain joins TRBV7-9 and TRBJ2-6; D is unresolved. V shed 2 bases and J shed 0 bases, with 17 bases lying between them. The CDR3 totals 19 residues. Germline-derived CDR1 and CDR2 are SEHNR and FQNEAQ (reference sequence). In DNA form, the CDR3 reads TGTGCCAGCAGCTTATTGAGCGTAGGGCCTAGCTCTGGGGCCAACGTCCTGACTTTC. Encoded protein: CASSLLSVGPSSGANVLTF. Combining the CDR3 with reference TRBV7-9 and TRBJ2-6 gives the whole variable domain DTGVSQNPRHKITKRGQNVTFRCDPISEHNRLYWYRQTLGQGPEFLTYFQNEAQLEKSRLLSDRFSAERPKGSFSTLEIQRTEQGDSAMYLCASSLLSVGPSSGANVLTFGAGSRLTVL.

As DNA, the CDR3 is TGTGCTAGTGGTTTGGACCCTGGGCTAGCGCCTCCTTCGCAGTATTTT. Its protein is CASGLDPGLAPPSQYF. This chain connects TRBV12-5 to TRBJ2-3; possible D gene TRBD2, 6 bases. Trimming shortened V by 1 base and J by 10 bases, and 21 bases separated the two germline ends. This CDR3 has 16 amino acids. CDR1 LGHNT and CDR2 FRNRAP come from the germline V gene. Full variable domain (missing parts from reference TRBV12-5 and TRBJ2-3): DARVTQTPRHKVTEMGQEVTMRCQPILGHNTVFWYRQTMMQGLELLAYFRNRAPLDDSGMPKDRFSAEMPDATLATLKIQPSEPRDSAVYFCASGLDPGLAPPSQYFGPGTRLTVL.